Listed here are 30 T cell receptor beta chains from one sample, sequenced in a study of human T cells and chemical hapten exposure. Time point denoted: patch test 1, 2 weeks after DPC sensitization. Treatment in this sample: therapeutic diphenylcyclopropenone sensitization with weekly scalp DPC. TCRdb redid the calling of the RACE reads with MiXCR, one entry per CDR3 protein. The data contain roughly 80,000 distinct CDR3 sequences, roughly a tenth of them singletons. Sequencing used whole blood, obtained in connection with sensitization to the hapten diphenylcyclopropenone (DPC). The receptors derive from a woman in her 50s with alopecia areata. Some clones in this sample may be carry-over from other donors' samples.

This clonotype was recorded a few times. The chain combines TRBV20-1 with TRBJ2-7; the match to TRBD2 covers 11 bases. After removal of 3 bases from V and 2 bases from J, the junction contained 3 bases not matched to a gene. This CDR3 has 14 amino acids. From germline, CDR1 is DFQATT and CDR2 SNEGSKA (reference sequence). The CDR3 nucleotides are TGCAGTGCTAGTGTAGCGGGAGGGACCTACGAGCAGTACTTC. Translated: CSASVAGGTYEQYF.

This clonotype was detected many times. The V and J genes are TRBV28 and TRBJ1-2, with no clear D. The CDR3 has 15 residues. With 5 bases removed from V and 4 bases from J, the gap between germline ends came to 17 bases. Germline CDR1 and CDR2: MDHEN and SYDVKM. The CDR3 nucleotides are TGTGCCAGCAGTACCTCCGGACGGATACTCTATGGCTACACCTTC. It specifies CASSTSGRILYGYTF.

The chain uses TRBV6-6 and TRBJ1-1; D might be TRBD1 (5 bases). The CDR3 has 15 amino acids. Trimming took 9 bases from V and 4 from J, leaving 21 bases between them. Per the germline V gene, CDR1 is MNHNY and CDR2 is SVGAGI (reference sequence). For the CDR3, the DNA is TGTGCCAGTATACCCGCCGGGGCTGAAGGCACTGAAGCTTTCTTT. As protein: CASIPAGAEGTEAFF.

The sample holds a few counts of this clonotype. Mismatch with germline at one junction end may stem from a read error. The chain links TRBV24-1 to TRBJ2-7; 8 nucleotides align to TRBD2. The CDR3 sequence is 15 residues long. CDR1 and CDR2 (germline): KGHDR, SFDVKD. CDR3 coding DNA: TGTGTCACCAGTGATACCGGGACTAGCTCCTACGAGCAGTACTTC. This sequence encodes CVTSDTGTSSYEQYF.

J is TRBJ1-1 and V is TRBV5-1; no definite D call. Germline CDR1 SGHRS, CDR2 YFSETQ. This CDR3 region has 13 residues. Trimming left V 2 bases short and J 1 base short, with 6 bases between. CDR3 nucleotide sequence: TGCGCCAGCAGCTTAAGGTGGAACACTGAAGCTTTCTTT. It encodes CASSLRWNTEAFF. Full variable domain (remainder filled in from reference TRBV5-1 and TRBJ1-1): KAGVTQTPRYLIKTRGQQVTLSCSPISGHRSVSWYQQTPGQGLQFLFEYFSETQRNKGNFPGRFSGRQFSNSRSEMNVSTLELGDSALYLCASSLRWNTEAFFGQGTRLTVV.

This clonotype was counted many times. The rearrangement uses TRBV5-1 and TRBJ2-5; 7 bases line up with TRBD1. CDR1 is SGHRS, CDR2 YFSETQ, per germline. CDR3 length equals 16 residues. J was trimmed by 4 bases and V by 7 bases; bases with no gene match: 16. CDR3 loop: CASHRGVSGTVETQYF. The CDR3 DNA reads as TGCGCCAGCCACCGTGGAGTATCCGGGACAGTAGAGACCCAGTACTTC.

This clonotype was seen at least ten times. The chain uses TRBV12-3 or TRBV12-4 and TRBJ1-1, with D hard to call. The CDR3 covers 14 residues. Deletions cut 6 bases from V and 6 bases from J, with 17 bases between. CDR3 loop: CASSSPSSFPEAFF. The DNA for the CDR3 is TGTGCCAGCAGCTCACCCTCATCCTTCCCTGAAGCTTTCTTT.

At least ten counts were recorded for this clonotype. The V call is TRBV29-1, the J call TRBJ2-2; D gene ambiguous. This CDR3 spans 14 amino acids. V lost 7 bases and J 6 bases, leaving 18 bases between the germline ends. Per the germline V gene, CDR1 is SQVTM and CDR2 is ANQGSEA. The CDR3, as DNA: TGCAGCGCCATGCCAGGAAATCGGGCCGGGGAGCTGTTTTTT. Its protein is CSAMPGNRAGELFF.

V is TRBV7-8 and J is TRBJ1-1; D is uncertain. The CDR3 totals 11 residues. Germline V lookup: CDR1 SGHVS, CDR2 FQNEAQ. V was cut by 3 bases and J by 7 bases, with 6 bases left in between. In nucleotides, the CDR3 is TGTGCCAGCAGCTTGGCGCGTGAAGCTTTCTTT. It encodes CASSLAREAFF.

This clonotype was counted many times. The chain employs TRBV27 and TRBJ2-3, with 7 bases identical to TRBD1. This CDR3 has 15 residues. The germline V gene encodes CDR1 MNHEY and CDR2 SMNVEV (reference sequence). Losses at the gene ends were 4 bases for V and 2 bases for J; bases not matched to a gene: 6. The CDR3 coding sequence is TGTGCCAGCAGTTCCCTGGACAGGCCCACAGATACGCAGTATTTT. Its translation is CASSSLDRPTDTQYF.

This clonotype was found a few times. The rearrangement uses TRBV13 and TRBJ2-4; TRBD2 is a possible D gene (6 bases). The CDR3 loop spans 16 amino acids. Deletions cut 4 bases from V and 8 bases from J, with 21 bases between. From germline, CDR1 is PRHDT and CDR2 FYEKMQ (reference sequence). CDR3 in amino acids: CASSSQGGGDEDIQYF. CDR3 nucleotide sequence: TGTGCCAGCAGCTCCCAAGGAGGAGGGGATGAGGACATTCAGTACTTC.

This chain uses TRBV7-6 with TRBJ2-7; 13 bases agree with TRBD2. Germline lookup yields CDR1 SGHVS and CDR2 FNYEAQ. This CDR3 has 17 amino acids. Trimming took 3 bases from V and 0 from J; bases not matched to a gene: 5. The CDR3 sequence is CASSLGTSGASSYEQYF. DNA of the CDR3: TGTGCCAGCAGCTTGGGGACTAGCGGGGCCAGCTCCTACGAGCAGTACTTC.

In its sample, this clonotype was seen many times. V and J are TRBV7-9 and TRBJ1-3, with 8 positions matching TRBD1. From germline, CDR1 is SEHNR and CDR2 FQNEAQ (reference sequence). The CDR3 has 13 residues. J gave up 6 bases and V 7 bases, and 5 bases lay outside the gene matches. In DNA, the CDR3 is TGTGCCAGCAACCCGACAGGGGTAAACACCATATATTTT. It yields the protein CASNPTGVNTIYF.

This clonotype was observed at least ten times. DNA of the CDR3: TGCAGTGCTAGCCTCTCATCACCCCTCCACTTT. It encodes CSASLSSPLHF. The V gene is TRBV20-1, the J gene TRBJ1-6; D ambiguous. The V gene's germline CDR1 is DFQATT and CDR2 SNEGSKA (reference sequence). The CDR3 has 11 amino acids. V was pared by 3 bases and J by 10 bases, with 7 bases between.

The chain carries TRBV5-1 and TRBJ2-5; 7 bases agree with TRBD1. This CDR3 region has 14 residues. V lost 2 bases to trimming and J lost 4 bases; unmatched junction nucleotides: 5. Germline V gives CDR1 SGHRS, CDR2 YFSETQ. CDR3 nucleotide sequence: TGCGCCAGCAGCTTTCTCGGACAGGCAGAGACCCAGTACTTC. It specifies CASSFLGQAETQYF.

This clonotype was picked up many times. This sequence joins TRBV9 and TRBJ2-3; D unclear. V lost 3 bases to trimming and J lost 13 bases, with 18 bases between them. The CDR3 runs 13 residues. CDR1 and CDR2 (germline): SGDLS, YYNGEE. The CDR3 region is CASSGERSVLKYF. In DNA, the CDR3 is TGTGCCAGCAGCGGAGAGCGTTCCGTGCTTAAGTATTTT. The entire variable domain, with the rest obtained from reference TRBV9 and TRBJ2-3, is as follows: DSGVTQTPKHLITATGQRVTLRCSPRSGDLSVYWYQQSLDQGLQFLIQYYNGEERAKGNILERFSAQQFPDLHSELNLSSLELGDSALYFCASSGERSVLKYFGPGTRLTVL.

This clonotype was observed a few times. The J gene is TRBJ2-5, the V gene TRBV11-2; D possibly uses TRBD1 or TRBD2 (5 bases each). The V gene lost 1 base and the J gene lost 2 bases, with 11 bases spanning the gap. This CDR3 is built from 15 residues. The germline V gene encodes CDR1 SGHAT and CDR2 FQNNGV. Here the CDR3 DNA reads TGTGCCAGCAGCTTAGGCCCGGGGCCTCAAGAGACCCAGTACTTC. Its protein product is CASSLGPGPQETQYF.

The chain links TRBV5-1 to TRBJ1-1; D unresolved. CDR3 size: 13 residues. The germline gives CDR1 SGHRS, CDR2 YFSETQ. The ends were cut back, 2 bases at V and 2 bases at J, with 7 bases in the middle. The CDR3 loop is CASSFRDNTEAFF. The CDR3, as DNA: TGCGCCAGCAGCTTCCGGGATAACACTGAAGCTTTCTTT.

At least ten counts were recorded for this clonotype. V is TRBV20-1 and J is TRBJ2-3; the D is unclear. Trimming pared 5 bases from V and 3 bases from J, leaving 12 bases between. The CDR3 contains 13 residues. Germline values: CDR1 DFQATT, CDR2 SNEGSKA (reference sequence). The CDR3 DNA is TGCAGTGCTCGGGCAGTCGGAACAGATACGCAGTATTTT. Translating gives CSARAVGTDTQYF.

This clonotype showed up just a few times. As DNA, the CDR3 is TGCAGCGTTTCCAGCGGGAGGGCCGGGGAGACCCAGTACTTC. Amino acids: CSVSSGRAGETQYF. This rearrangement joins TRBV29-1 to TRBJ2-5; 10 nucleotides match TRBD2. The CDR3 has 14 residues. Losses at the gene ends were 5 bases for V and 5 bases for J; bases not matched to a gene: 8. Germline CDR1 is SQVTM and CDR2 is ANQGSEA.

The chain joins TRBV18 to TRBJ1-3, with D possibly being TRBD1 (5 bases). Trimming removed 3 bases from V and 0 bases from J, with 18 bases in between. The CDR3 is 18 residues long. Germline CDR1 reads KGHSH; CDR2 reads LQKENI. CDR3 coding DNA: TGTGCCAGCTCACCTACCGGAGAGAGGGGTCGCTCTGGAAACACCATATATTTT. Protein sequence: CASSPTGERGRSGNTIYF.

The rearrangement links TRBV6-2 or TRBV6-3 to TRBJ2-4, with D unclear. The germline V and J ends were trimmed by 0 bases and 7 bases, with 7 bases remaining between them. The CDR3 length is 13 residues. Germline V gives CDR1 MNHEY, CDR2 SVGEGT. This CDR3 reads CASSYSNWNIQYF. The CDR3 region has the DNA TGTGCCAGCAGTTACTCAAACTGGAACATTCAGTACTTC.

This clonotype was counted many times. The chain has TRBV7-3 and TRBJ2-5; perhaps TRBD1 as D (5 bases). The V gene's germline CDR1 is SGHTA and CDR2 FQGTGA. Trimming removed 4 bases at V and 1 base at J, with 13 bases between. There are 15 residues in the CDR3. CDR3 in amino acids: CASSWSGHTQETQYF. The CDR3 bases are TGTGCCAGCAGCTGGTCAGGACACACCCAAGAGACCCAGTACTTC.

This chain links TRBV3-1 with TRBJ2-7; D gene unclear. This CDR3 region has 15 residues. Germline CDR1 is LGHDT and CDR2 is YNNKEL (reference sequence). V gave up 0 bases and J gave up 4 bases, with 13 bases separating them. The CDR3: CASSQDEPLRYEQYF. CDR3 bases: TGTGCCAGCAGCCAAGATGAGCCCCTCCGATACGAGCAGTACTTC.

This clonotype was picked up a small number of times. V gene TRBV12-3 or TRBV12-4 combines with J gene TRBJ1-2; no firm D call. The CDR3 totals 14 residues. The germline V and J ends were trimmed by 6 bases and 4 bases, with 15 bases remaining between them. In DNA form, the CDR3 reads TGTGCCAGCAGGGGAGGTGGTCGGCCCTATGGCTACACCTTC. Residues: CASRGGGRPYGYTF.

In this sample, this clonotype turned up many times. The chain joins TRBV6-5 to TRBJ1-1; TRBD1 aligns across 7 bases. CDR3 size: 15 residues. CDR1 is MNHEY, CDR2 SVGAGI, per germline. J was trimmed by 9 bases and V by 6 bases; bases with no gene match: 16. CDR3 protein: CASRSTGGRGEKAFF. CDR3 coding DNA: TGTGCCAGCAGGTCGACAGGTGGCAGGGGGGAAAAAGCTTTCTTT.

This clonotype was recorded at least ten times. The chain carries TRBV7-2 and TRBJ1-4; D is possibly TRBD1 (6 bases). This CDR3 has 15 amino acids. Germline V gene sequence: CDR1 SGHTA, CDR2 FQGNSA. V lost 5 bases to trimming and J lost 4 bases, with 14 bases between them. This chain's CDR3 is CASSPLGGGNEKLFF. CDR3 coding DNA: TGTGCCAGCAGCCCCTTGGGGGGCGGTAATGAAAAACTGTTTTTT.

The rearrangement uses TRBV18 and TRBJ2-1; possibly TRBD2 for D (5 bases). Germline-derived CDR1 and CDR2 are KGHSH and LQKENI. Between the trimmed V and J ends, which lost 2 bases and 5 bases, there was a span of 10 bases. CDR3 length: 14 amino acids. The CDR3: CASSPRTYDNEQFF. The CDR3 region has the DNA TGTGCCAGCTCACCAAGGACTTACGACAATGAGCAGTTCTTC. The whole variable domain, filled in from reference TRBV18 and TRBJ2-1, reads NAGVMQNPRHLVRRRGQEARLRCSPMKGHSHVYWYRQLPEEGLKFMVYLQKENIIDESGMPKERFSAEFPKEGPSILRIQQVVRGDSAAYFCASSPRTYDNEQFFGPGTRLTVL.

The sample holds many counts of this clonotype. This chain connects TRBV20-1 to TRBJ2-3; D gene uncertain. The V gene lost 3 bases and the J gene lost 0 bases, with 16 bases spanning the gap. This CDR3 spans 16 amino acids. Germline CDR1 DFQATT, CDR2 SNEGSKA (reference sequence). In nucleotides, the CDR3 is TGCAGTGCTAGCCCCCTCGAGGTTTCTAGCACAGATACGCAGTATTTT. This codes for CSASPLEVSSTDTQYF.

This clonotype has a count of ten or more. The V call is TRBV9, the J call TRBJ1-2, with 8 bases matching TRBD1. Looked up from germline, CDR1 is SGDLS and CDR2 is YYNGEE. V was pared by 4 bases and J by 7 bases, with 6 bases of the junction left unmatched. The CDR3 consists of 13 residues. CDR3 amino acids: CASSQTGARGYTF. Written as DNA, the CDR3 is TGTGCCAGCAGCCAGACAGGGGCGCGTGGCTACACCTTC.